This TCR beta chain was identified in a study of shared clonotypes between healthy human individuals. The assay was immunoSEQ multiplex PCR, and TCRdb's table has in-frame clones only and misses some. Among around 720,000 clones listed, 73% were seen once. The CDR3 sequence is 12 residues long. Germline V gene data show CDR1 as SGHAT and CDR2 as FQNNGV. V lost 4 bases and J 5 bases, leaving 6 bases between the germline ends. The chain is built from TRBV11-2 and TRBJ2-1; D unresolved. The sample taken for sequencing was memory CD4+ T cells sorted from blood. Subset noted: CD45RA-negative fraction. The clonotype originates from a woman in her 30s in good health. Written as DNA, the CDR3 is TGTGCCAGCAGCTCCTCTCACAATGAGCAGTTCTTC. Translated, it gives CASSSSHNEQFF.